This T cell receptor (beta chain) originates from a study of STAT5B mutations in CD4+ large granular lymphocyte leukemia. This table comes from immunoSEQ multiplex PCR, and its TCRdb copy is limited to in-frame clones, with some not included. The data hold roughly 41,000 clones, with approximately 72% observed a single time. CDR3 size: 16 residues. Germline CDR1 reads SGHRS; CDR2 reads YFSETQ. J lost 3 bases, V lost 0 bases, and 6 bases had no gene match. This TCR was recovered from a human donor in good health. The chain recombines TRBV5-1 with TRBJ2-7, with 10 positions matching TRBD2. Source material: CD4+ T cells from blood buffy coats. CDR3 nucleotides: TGCGCCAGCAGCTTGGCTGGAGCGGGGGGGAGCTACGAGCAGTACTTC. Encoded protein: CASSLAGAGGSYEQYF. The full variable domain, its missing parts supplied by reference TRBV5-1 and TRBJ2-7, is KAGVTQTPRYLIKTRGQQVTLSCSPISGHRSVSWYQQTPGQGLQFLFEYFSETQRNKGNFPGRFSGRQFSNSRSEMNVSTLELGDSALYLCASSLAGAGGSYEQYFGPGTRLTVT.